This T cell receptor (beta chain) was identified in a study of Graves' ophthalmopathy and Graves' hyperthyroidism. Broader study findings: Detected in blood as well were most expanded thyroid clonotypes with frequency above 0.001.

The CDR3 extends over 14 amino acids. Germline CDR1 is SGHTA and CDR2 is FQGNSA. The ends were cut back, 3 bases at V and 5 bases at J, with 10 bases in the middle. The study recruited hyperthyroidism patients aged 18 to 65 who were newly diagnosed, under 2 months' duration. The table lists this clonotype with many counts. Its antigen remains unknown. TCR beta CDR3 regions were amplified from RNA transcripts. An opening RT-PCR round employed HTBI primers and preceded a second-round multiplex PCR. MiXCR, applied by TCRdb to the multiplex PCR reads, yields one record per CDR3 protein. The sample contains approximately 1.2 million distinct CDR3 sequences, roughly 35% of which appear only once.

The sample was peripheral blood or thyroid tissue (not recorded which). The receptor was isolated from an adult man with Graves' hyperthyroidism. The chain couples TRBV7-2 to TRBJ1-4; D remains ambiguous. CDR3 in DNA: TGTGCCAGCAGCTTCGGAAGGCAGAATGAAAAACTGTTTTTT. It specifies CASSFGRQNEKLFF.